Sequencing of this TCR beta chain was carried out in a study of graft-versus-host responses after intestinal transplantation. Turning to the study itself: Isolated intestinal, liver-intestinal, or multivisceral transplants were what recipients had. Among the recipients, all got anti-thymocyte globulin induction and then tacrolimus and steroids for roughly three years.

This clone was seen only once. Its antigen is as yet unknown. Regarding the study as a whole: Peak GvH clone levels in circulation were associated with early post-transplant HvG declines. Recipient marrow showed GvH clones, some seen first in ileum or blood.

Germline V lookup: CDR1 GTSNPN, CDR2 SVGIG (reference sequence). The junction had 3 bases not matched to a gene; V was cut back by 0 bases and J by 4 bases. The length of the CDR3 is 15 residues. Method: immunoSEQ multiplex PCR; TCRdb's copy keeps in-frame clones and lacks some. In the table there are around 90,000 clones, 92% of which are singletons. Here the sequenced sample was unstimulated CD4+ T cells sorted from spleen or lymph node cells, taken before intestinal transplant. The rearrangement uses TRBV30 and TRBJ2-3; 11 bases fit TRBD2. This sequence was found in a human donor who received an intestinal transplant. The CDR3 DNA sequence: TGTGCCTGGAGTGTTGCACTAGCGGGAGCAGATACGCAGTATTTT. Protein: CAWSVALAGADTQYF.